This T cell receptor (beta chain) was identified during a study of neurological immune-mediated disorders. The cDNA was produced through 5'RACE with 10-nucleotide random UMIs. TCRdb reprocessed the 5' RACE reads with MiXCR, giving one entry per CDR3 protein. This sample yields 25,000 to 35,000 distinct CDR3 sequences, of which about 16% are seen a single time; about 4.9% belongs to the top ten. The CDR3 totals 14 residues. CDR1 and CDR2 from the germline V gene are ENHRY and SYGVKD. V was pared by 10 bases and J by 1 base, with 11 bases between. The time point was: technical triplicate 3. In its sample, this clonotype was seen many times.

This sequence was found in a female donor with HTLV-1-associated myelopathy (HAM/TSP). This chain joins TRBV10-3 and TRBJ2-6, with unresolved D. Sample: CD4+ T cells from blood. The CDR3 region has the DNA TGTGCCACCTCTGAGAGGTCTGGGGCCAACGTCCTGACTTTC. Translating it yields CATSERSGANVLTF.